The rows below give T cell receptor beta chains drawn from one sample of a study of CD8+ T cells in alopecia areata. Measured with immunoSEQ multiplex PCR; TCRdb has only the in-frame clones, and not every one. The data contain 200,000 to 250,000 clones, around three fifths of them singletons. The source was CD4+ T cells sorted from blood, collected at week 4, from a patient treated with tofacitinib. The origin of the receptors is a human donor with alopecia areata. Each CDR3 is given with its conserved first and last residue. The order of the fields is D gene, clone size, V gene, J gene, CDR3 protein, CDR3 DNA. D genes are given only for firm matches. Size tells how often a clone was seen (once, few, many) or the class of an expanded clone, and some rows leave it out.

>-|-|TRBV28|TRBJ1-2
CASEADRLDGYTF
TGTGCCAGCGAAGCTGACAGGTTAGATGGCTACACCTTC
>-|-|TRBV11-2|TRBJ2-2
CASSSVKGARGSGELFF
TGTGCCAGCAGCTCGGTGAAAGGGGCCCGCGGTTCCGGGGAGCTGTTTTTT
>-|-|TRBV6-5|TRBJ2-5
CASSEQQETQYF
TGTGCCAGCAGTGAACAACAAGAGACCCAGTACTTC
>-|-|TRBV5-8|TRBJ2-1
CASSLGGTDIYNEQFF
TGTGCCAGCAGCTTGGGGGGCACAGACATCTACAATGAGCAGTTCTTC
>-|-|TRBV30|TRBJ1-2
CAWTTGTIYGYTF
TGTGCCTGGACTACCGGGACAATTTATGGCTACACCTTC
>TRBD1|-|TRBV29-1|TRBJ1-6
CSVPGQGNSPLHF
TGCAGCGTACCGGGACAGGGGAATTCACCCCTCCACTTT
>-|few|TRBV5-1|TRBJ1-2
CASSAGQIAYGYTF
TGCGCCAGCAGCGCAGGACAGATTGCCTATGGCTACACCTTC
>-|-|TRBV7-9|TRBJ2-3
CASSYTAGGQTDTQYF
TGTGCCAGCAGCTACACTGCGGGGGGACAGACAGATACGCAGTATTTT
>TRBD1|few|TRBV19|TRBJ1-2
CASSRPGQGRGYTF
TGTGCCAGTAGTCGGCCGGGACAGGGGAGAGGCTACACCTTC
>-|few|TRBV5-1|TRBJ1-1
CASSLGQALRAEAFF
TGCGCCAGCAGCTTGGGACAGGCCCTTAGGGCTGAAGCTTTCTTT
>-|-|TRBV7-9|TRBJ2-5
CASSSTGGQTQYF
TGTGCCAGCAGCTCGACGGGCGGCCAGACCCAGTACTTC
>TRBD2|-|TRBV7-9|TRBJ2-7
CASSLTSGGPYEQYF
TGTGCCAGCAGCTTAACTAGCGGGGGGCCCTACGAGCAGTACTTC
>-|-|TRBV7-2|TRBJ2-1
CASSLGGPYNEQFF
TGTGCCAGCAGCTTAGGGGGGCCTTACAATGAGCAGTTCTTC
>-|-|TRBV5-1|TRBJ2-1
CASSLSSSLNEQFF
TGCGCCAGCAGCTTGAGCAGCTCCCTAAATGAGCAGTTCTTC
>-|-|TRBV6-5|TRBJ2-7
CATALGGATTYEQYF
TGTGCCACCGCCCTCGGTGGGGCTACCACCTACGAGCAGTACTTC
>-|-|TRBV10-3|TRBJ1-6
CAITDDPGVYNSPLHF
TGTGCCATCACCGATGACCCGGGGGTTTATAATTCACCCCTCCACTTT
>TRBD2|-|TRBV10-2|TRBJ2-3
CASGGGTDTQYF
TGCGCCAGCGGCGGGGGAACAGATACGCAGTATTTT
>-|-|TRBV7-2|TRBJ2-1
CASSFYNEQFF
TGTGCCAGCAGCTTTTACAATGAGCAGTTCTTC
>TRBD1|-|TRBV25-1|TRBJ1-2
CASSDSGTGSGYYGYTF
TGTGCCAGCAGTGACTCCGGGACAGGGAGCGGCTACTATGGCTACACCTTC
>TRBD1|-|TRBV29-1|TRBJ1-5
CSVAQGKRNQPQHF
TGCAGCGTTGCACAGGGGAAGAGGAATCAGCCCCAGCATTTT
>-|-|TRBV6-5|TRBJ2-7
CASSYSQGIYEQYF
TGTGCCAGCAGTTACTCCCAGGGAATCTACGAGCAGTACTTC
>-|-|TRBV7-9|TRBJ2-6
CATPDGSGANVLTF
TGTGCCACCCCGGACGGTTCTGGGGCCAACGTCCTGACTTTC
>-|few|TRBV30|TRBJ2-4
CAWSNPGSANIQYF
TGTGCCTGGAGTAATCCGGGGTCCGCAAACATTCAGTACTTC
>-|-|TRBV5-6|TRBJ1-5
CASGAQSSNQPQHF
TGTGCCAGCGGGGCTCAGTCTAGCAATCAGCCCCAGCATTTT
>-|-|TRBV2|TRBJ1-6
CASSEAGARGSSPLHF
TGTGCCAGCAGTGAAGCGGGAGCACGGGGTAGTTCACCCCTCCACTTT
>TRBD2|-|TRBV2|TRBJ2-3
CASRWTSSTDTQYF
TGTGCCAGCAGGTGGACTAGCAGCACAGATACGCAGTATTTT
>-|few|TRBV7-9|TRBJ1-4
CASSLRTTNEKLFF
TGTGCCAGCAGCTTAAGAACAACTAATGAAAAACTGTTTTTT
>TRBD2|few|TRBV5-1|TRBJ2-1
CASSFGTSSYNEQFF
TGCGCCAGCAGCTTCGGGACTAGCTCCTACAATGAGCAGTTCTTC
>-|-|TRBV29-1|TRBJ1-3
CSVTSGTLSGNTIYF
TGCAGCGTTACGAGCGGGACCCTCTCTGGAAACACCATATATTTT
>-|-|TRBV7-3|TRBJ1-3
CAISAGQSSGNTIYF
TGTGCCATTTCGGCTGGACAGAGCTCTGGAAACACCATATATTTT
>TRBD1|-|TRBV5-1|TRBJ1-2
CASSNTGDGGYTF
TGCGCCAGCAGCAATACAGGGGATGGTGGCTACACCTTC
>-|few|TRBV5-1|TRBJ2-7
CASSLVEGVSHEQYF
TGCGCCAGCAGCTTGGTAGAGGGAGTCTCCCACGAGCAGTACTTC
>-|once|TRBV5-4|TRBJ1-1
CASSFQLTEAFF
TGTGCCAGCAGCTTCCAATTGACTGAAGCTTTCTTT
>-|-|TRBV2|TRBJ2-4
CASYRANNIQYF
TGTGCCAGCTACCGGGCCAACAACATTCAGTACTTC
>-|-|TRBV4-1|TRBJ2-7
CASSQANEQYF
TGCGCCAGCAGCCAAGCAAACGAGCAGTACTTC
>-|few|TRBV7-2|TRBJ2-3
CASSSTDTQYF
TGTGCCAGCTCCAGCACAGATACGCAGTATTTT
>-|-|TRBV2|TRBJ2-1
CASSASGNEQFF
TGTGCCAGCAGTGCTTCGGGGAATGAGCAGTTCTTC
>-|once|TRBV7-9|TRBJ2-3
CASSFAVGGLTDTQYF
TGTGCCAGCAGCTTCGCCGTCGGGGGGCTCACAGATACGCAGTATTTT
>-|-|TRBV11-2|TRBJ2-5
CASSLAGRREETQYF
TGTGCCAGCAGCTTAGCTGGTAGGAGAGAAGAGACCCAGTACTTC
>-|-|TRBV5-6|TRBJ2-7
CASSLTLYEQYF
TGTGCCAGCAGCTTGACCCTCTACGAGCAGTACTTC
>-|few|TRBV5-6|TRBJ1-2
CASSLGGGVNNYGYTF
TGTGCCAGCAGCTTGGGAGGAGGCGTCAATAACTATGGCTACACCTTC
>-|-|TRBV25-1|TRBJ1-6
CASSDPQSPLHF
TGTGCCAGCAGTGACCCCCAATCACCCCTCCACTTT
>-|-|TRBV27|TRBJ1-5
CASRRGMDSNQPQHF
TGTGCCAGCCGTCGGGGGATGGATAGCAATCAGCCCCAGCATTTT
>-|-|TRBV9|TRBJ2-7
CASSPETTYEQYF
TGTGCCAGCAGCCCAGAAACAACCTACGAGCAGTACTTC
>-|-|TRBV30|TRBJ1-3
CAWRWGSSGNTIYF
TGTGCCTGGAGATGGGGCAGCTCTGGAAACACCATATATTTT
>-|-|TRBV30|TRBJ1-1
CAASPGIEAFF
TGTGCCGCCTCACCAGGAATTGAAGCTTTCTTT
>-|-|TRBV6-6|TRBJ2-7
CASRRSGAYEQYF
TGTGCCAGCAGACGCTCCGGGGCCTACGAGCAGTACTTC
>TRBD2|-|TRBV9|TRBJ2-1
CASSVGGGTYNEQFF
TGTGCCAGCAGCGTAGGCGGGGGAACTTACAATGAGCAGTTCTTC
>TRBD1|-|TRBV7-2|TRBJ2-1
CASSADRDNEQFF
TGTGCCAGCAGCGCCGACAGGGACAATGAGCAGTTCTTC